Listed here are 14 T cell receptor beta chains from one sample, sequenced in a study of blood T cell repertoires in COVID-19. TCRdb's copy holds only in-frame clones and misses some; the assay was immunoSEQ multiplex PCR. Of 150,000 to 200,000 clones in the sample, 88% are singletons; the top ten hold 2% to 2.5%. The sample was peripheral blood. Receptors were obtained from a man between 45 and 60 years old who had recovered from COVID-19.

This clone was observed a few times. The genes are TRBV29-1 and TRBJ2-7; TRBD2 aligns across 10 bases. The length of the CDR3 is 13 residues. J was trimmed by 5 bases and V by 4 bases; bases with no gene match: 5. Germline CDR1 reads SQVTM; CDR2 reads ANQGSEA. CDR3 sequence (DNA): TGCAGCGTTGCTTTGCTAGCGGGAGACGAGCAGTACTTC. It yields the protein CSVALLAGDEQYF.

The chain is built from TRBV28 and TRBJ1-1, with 7 bases lining up with TRBD1. J was trimmed by 5 bases and V by 6 bases; bases with no gene match: 6. This CDR3 comprises 13 residues. Germline V gene sequence: CDR1 MDHEN, CDR2 SYDVKM. As DNA, the CDR3 is TGTGCCAGCAGGTCCAGGGGGTGGACTGAAGCTTTCTTT. Protein product: CASRSRGWTEAFF.

V and J are TRBV9 and TRBJ2-7; 9 bases fit TRBD2. The CDR3 sequence is 16 residues long. Losses at the gene ends were 4 bases for V and 3 bases for J; bases not matched to a gene: 11. In germline, CDR1 is SGDLS, CDR2 YYNGEE. The CDR3 loop is CASSPATSGLHYEQYF. The CDR3 DNA reads as TGTGCCAGCAGCCCGGCGACTAGCGGTCTACACTACGAGCAGTACTTC.

V is TRBV12-5 and J is TRBJ1-6; the D gene is possibly TRBD1 (6 bases). Germline V gives CDR1 LGHNT, CDR2 FRNRAP. Trimming stripped 0 bases from V and 6 bases from J, with 9 bases between. The CDR3 is 15 residues long. The CDR3 sequence is CASGLVQGPNSPLHF. CDR3 coding DNA: TGTGCTAGTGGTTTGGTACAGGGACCTAATTCACCCCTCCACTTT.

This chain uses TRBV12-5 with TRBJ2-3; TRBD2 matches at 8 bases. Germline V gives CDR1 LGHNT, CDR2 FRNRAP. V lost 2 bases, J lost 8 bases, and 12 bases stayed unmatched. This CDR3 is built from 16 residues. Here the CDR3 reads CASGLFVRGASRTQYF. CDR3 sequence (DNA): TGTGCTAGTGGTTTGTTCGTGCGGGGGGCGTCCCGTACGCAGTATTTT.

V and J are TRBV7-2 and TRBJ2-3; TRBD1 agrees at 8 bases. CDR1 and CDR2 (germline): SGHTA, FQGNSA. The CDR3 loop spans 16 amino acids. V dropped 2 bases and J dropped 0; count of bases not matched to a gene: 4. In DNA form, the CDR3 reads TGTGCCAGCAGCTTAAGGGGGACAGGTAGCACAGATACGCAGTATTTT. As protein: CASSLRGTGSTDTQYF. The full variable domain, rest sourced from reference TRBV7-2 and TRBJ2-3, is GAGVSQSPSNKVTEKGKDVELRCDPISGHTALYWYRQSLGQGLEFLIYFQGNSAPDKSGLPSDRFSAERTGGSVSTLTIQRTQQEDSAVYLCASSLRGTGSTDTQYFGPGTRLTVL.

This chain joins TRBV6-2 or TRBV6-3 and TRBJ1-1; 8 bases are shared with TRBD1. The germline CDR1 and CDR2 sequences are MNHEY and SVGEGT. Trimming removed 6 bases from V and 6 bases from J; junction bases left unmatched: 6. This CDR3 comprises 13 residues. The CDR3 reads CASSRDRGSEAFF. CDR3 sequence (DNA): TGTGCCAGCAGCCGAGACAGGGGTTCTGAAGCTTTCTTT.

V and J are TRBV6-4 and TRBJ1-2; no reliable D call. Germline V gene lookup returns CDR1 MRHNA and CDR2 SNTAGT. CDR3 length: 14 amino acids. V lost 2 bases and J 0 bases, leaving 7 bases between the germline ends. Written as DNA, the CDR3 is TGTGCCAGCAGTGACGGCACAGCTAACTATGGCTACACCTTC. It yields the protein CASSDGTANYGYTF.

A single count supports this clone. This sequence joins TRBV19 and TRBJ2-7, with 7 nucleotides matching TRBD1. CDR1 LNHDA and CDR2 SQIVND come from the germline V gene (reference sequence). The CDR3 is 14 residues long. V lost 2 bases to trimming and J lost 6 bases; unmatched junction nucleotides: 7. For the CDR3, the DNA is TGTGCCAGTAGTATATCCGACAGGGTCGGCGAGCAGTACTTC. Amino acid sequence: CASSISDRVGEQYF.

This chain joins TRBV10-2 and TRBJ2-3; maybe TRBD2 (6 bases). The CDR3 is 11 residues long. Germline lookup yields CDR1 WSHSY and CDR2 SAAADI. Trimming removed 7 bases at V and 5 bases at J, with 7 bases between. The CDR3 loop reads CASKGGDTQYF. CDR3 sequence (DNA): TGCGCCAGCAAGGGAGGAGATACGCAGTATTTT.

This clone has more than one count but fewer than ten. The chain carries TRBV5-5 and TRBJ2-7; a possible D gene is TRBD1 (5 bases). Germline assignment: CDR1 SGHKS and CDR2 YYEKEE (reference sequence). The ends were cut back, 2 bases at V and 1 base at J, with 10 bases in the middle. The CDR3 has 14 amino acids. The CDR3, as DNA: TGTGCCAGCAGCTTCCCGACAGCGTCCTACGAGCAGTACTTC. Translated, it gives CASSFPTASYEQYF.

This chain connects TRBV30 to TRBJ2-7; the D gene is possibly TRBD1 (6 bases). The V gene lost 4 bases and the J gene lost 1 base, with 8 bases spanning the gap. Germline V gives CDR1 GTSNPN, CDR2 SVGIG (reference sequence). CDR3 size: 12 residues. CDR3 in amino acids: CAWNRASYEQYF. The CDR3 DNA is TGTGCCTGGAACAGGGCTTCCTACGAGCAGTACTTC. Full variable domain (missing parts from reference TRBV30 and TRBJ2-7): SQTIHQWPATLVQPVGSPLSLECTVEGTSNPNLYWYRQAAGRGLQLLFYSVGIGQISSEVPQNLSASRPQDRQFILSSKKLLLSDSGFYLCAWNRASYEQYFGPGTRLTVT.

In nucleotides, the CDR3 is TGTGCCAGCAGTGAAAAGACTAGCGGGAAAGACGAGCAGTACTTC. Translating gives CASSEKTSGKDEQYF. V usage is TRBV2 and J usage is TRBJ2-7; 11 positions match TRBD2. The ends lost 2 bases at V and 5 bases at J; junction bases unmatched: 5. There are 15 residues in the CDR3. Per the germline V gene, CDR1 is SNHLY and CDR2 is FYNNEI.

CDR3 loop: CASLRSSYNEQFF. The CDR3 bases are TGTGCCAGCCTAAGAAGCTCCTACAATGAGCAGTTCTTC. The chain carries TRBV6-5 and TRBJ2-1; D remains ambiguous. The length of the CDR3 is 13 residues. Germline-derived CDR1 and CDR2 are MNHEY and SVGAGI. V dropped 8 bases and J dropped 0 bases, with 8 bases sitting between them.